This TCR beta chain was observed in a study of blood T cell repertoires in COVID-19. Overall study context: COVID-19 samples, acute and convalescent, were from the United States, Italy and Spain. Sources were T cells, B-cell-depleted T cells, or PBMCs; the material itself was cDNA or gDNA.

The CDR3 runs 16 residues. With V trimmed by 2 bases and J by 7 bases, 8 bases remained unmatched. From germline, CDR1 is SGHRS and CDR2 YFSETQ. Data came from immunoSEQ multiplex PCR; TCRdb stores just in-frame clones and leaves some out. The repertoire holds 70,000 or so clones, with 85% to 90% as singletons. The V gene is TRBV5-1, the J gene TRBJ2-1; 11 bases match TRBD1. This receptor was obtained from a woman aged 80 or older with active COVID-19. Sequencing was done on a sample of peripheral blood. This CDR3 reads CASSFFGQGAQNEQFF. In DNA, the CDR3 is TGCGCCAGCAGCTTCTTCGGACAGGGGGCGCAAAATGAGCAGTTCTTC.